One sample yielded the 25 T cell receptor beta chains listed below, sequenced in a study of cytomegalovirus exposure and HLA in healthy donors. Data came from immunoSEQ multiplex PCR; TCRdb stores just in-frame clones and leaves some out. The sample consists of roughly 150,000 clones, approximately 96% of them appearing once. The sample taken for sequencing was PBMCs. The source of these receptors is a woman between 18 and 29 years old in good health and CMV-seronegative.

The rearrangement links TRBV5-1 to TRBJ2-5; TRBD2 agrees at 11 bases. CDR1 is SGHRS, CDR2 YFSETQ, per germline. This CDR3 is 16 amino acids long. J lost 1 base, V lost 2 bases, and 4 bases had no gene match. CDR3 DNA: TGCGCCAGCAGCTTTTCTAGCGGGGGGATCCAAGAGACCCAGTACTTC. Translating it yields CASSFSSGGIQETQYF.

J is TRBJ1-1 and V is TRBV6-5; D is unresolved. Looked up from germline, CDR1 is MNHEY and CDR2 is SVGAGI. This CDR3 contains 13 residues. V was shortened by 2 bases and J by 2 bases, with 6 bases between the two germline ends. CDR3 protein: CASSYILNTEAFF. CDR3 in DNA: TGTGCCAGCAGTTACATCCTAAACACTGAAGCTTTCTTT.

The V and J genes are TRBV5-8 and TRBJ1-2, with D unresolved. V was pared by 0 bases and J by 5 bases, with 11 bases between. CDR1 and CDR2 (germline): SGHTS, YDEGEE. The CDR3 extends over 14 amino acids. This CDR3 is CASSLDSRRYGYTF. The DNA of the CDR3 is TGTGCCAGCAGCTTGGATTCGCGAAGATATGGCTACACCTTC.

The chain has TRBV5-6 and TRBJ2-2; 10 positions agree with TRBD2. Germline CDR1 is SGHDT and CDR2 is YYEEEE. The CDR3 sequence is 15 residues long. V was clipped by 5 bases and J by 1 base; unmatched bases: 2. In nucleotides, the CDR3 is TGTGCCAGCAGGCTAGCGGGGGTGAACACCGGGGAGCTGTTTTTT. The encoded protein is CASRLAGVNTGELFF. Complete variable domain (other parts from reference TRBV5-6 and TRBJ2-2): DAGVTQSPTHLIKTRGQQVTLRCSPKSGHDTVSWYQQALGQGPQFIFQYYEEEERQRGNFPDRFSGHQFPNYSSELNVNALLLGDSALYLCASRLAGVNTGELFFGEGSRLTVL.

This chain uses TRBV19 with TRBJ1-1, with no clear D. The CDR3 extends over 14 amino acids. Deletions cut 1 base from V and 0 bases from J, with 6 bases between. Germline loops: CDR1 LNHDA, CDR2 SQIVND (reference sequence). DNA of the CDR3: TGTGCCAGTAGTATAGGTCCAGTGAACACTGAAGCTTTCTTT. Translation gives CASSIGPVNTEAFF.

The CDR3 nucleotides are TGTGCCAGTAGTATTAGCGGGGGCCCCACCTACGAGCAGTACTTC. Its protein is CASSISGGPTYEQYF. The chain employs TRBV19 and TRBJ2-7; 9 bases fit TRBD2. The CDR3 is 15 residues long. Germline CDR1 and CDR2: LNHDA and SQIVND (reference sequence). J gave up 2 bases and V 3 bases, and 5 bases lay outside the gene matches.

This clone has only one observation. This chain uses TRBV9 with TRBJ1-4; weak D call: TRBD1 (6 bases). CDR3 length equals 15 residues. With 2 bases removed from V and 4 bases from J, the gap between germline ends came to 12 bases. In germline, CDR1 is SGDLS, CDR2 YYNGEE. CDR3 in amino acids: CASSVLGQINEKLFF. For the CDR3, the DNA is TGTGCCAGCAGCGTGTTAGGACAGATTAATGAAAAACTGTTTTTT.

The CDR3 region has the DNA TGTGCCAGCAGCTATCAGGGCCCCTATGGCTACACCTTC. Translated, it gives CASSYQGPYGYTF. The J gene is TRBJ1-2, the V gene TRBV5-6, with D perhaps matching TRBD1 (5 bases). Germline V lookup: CDR1 SGHDT, CDR2 YYEEEE. The V gene lost 3 bases and the J gene lost 4 bases, with 10 bases spanning the gap. This CDR3 region has 13 residues.

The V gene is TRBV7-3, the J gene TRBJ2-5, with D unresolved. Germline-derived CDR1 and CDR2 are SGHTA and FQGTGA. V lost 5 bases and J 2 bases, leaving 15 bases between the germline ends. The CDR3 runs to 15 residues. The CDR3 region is CASSPYQNLQETQYF. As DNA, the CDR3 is TGTGCCAGCAGCCCTTACCAGAACCTGCAAGAGACCCAGTACTTC.

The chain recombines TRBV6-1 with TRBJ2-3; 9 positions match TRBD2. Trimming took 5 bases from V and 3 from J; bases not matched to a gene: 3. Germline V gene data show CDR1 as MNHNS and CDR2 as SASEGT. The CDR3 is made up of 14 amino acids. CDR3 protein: CASSLSGGTDTQYF. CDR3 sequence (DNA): TGTGCCAGCAGTCTAAGCGGGGGGACAGATACGCAGTATTTT.

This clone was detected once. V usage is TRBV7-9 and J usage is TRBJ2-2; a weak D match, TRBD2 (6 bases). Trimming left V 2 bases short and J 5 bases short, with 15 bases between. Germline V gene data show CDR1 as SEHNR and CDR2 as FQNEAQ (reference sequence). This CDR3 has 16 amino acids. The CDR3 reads CASSLSGGGDTGELFF. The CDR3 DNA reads TGTGCCAGCAGCTTATCCGGGGGTGGTGATACCGGGGAGCTGTTTTTT.

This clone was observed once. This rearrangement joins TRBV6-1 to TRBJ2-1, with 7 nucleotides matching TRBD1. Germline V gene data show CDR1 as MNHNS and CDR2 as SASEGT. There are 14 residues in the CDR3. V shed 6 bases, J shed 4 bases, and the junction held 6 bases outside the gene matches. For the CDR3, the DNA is TGTGCCAGCAGGCCGGGACAGAGGTACAATGAGCAGTTCTTC. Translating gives CASRPGQRYNEQFF.

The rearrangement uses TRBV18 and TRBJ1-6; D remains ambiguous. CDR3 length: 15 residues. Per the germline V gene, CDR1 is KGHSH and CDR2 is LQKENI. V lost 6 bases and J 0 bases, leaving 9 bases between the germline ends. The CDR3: CASSQQSSYNSPLHF. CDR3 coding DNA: TGTGCCAGCTCGCAACAGAGCTCCTATAATTCACCCCTCCACTTT.

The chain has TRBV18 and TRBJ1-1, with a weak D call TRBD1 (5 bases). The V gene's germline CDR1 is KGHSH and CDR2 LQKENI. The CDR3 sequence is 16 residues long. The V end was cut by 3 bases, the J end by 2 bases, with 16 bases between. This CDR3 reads CASSPTNGHFNTEAFF. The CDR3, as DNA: TGTGCCAGCTCACCCACCAACGGACACTTCAACACTGAAGCTTTCTTT.

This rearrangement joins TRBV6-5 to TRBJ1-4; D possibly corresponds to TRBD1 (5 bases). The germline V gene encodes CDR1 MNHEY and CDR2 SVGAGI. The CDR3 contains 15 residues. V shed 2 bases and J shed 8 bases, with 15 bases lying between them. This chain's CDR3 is CASSYGGRVYEKLFF. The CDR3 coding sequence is TGTGCCAGCAGTTACGGGGGGAGGGTCTACGAAAAACTGTTTTTT.

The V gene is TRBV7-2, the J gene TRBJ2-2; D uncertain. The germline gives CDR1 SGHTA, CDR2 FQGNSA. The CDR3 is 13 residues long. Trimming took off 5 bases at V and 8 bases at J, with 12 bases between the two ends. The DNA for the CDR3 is TGTGCCAGCAGCGCCCTGCGATCTGGGGAGCTGTTTTTT. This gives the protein CASSALRSGELFF. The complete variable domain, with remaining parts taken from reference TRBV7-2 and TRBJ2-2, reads GAGVSQSPSNKVTEKGKDVELRCDPISGHTALYWYRQSLGQGLEFLIYFQGNSAPDKSGLPSDRFSAERTGGSVSTLTIQRTQQEDSAVYLCASSALRSGELFFGEGSRLTVL.

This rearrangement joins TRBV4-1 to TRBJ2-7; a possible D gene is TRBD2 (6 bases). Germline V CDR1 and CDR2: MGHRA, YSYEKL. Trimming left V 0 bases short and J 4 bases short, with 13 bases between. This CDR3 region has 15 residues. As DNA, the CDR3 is TGCGCCAGCAGCCAAGATAGGGACTTAAGATACGAGCAGTACTTC. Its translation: CASSQDRDLRYEQYF.

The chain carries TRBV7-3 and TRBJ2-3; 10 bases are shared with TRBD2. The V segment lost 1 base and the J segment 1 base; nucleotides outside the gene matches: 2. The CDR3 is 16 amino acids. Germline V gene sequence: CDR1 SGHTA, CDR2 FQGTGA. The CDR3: CASSLKAGGGTDTQYF. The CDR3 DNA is TGTGCCAGCAGCTTAAAAGCGGGGGGGGGCACAGATACGCAGTATTTT.

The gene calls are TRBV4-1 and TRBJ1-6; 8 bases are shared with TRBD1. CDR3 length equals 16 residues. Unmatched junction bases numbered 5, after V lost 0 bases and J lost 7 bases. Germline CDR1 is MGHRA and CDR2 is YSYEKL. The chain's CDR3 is CASSQEENRGNSPLHF. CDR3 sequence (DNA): TGCGCCAGCAGCCAAGAAGAGAACAGGGGGAATTCACCCCTCCACTTT.

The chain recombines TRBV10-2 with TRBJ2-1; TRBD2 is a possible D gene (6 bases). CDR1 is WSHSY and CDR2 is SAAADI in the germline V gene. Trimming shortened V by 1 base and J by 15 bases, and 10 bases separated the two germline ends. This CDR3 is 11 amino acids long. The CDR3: CASSEYRTTFF. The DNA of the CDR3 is TGCGCCAGCAGTGAGTATAGGACTACGTTCTTC.

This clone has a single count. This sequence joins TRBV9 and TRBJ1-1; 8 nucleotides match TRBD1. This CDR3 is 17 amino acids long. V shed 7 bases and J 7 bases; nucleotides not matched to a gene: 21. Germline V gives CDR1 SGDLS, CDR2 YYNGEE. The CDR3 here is CASPPGTTTDRVGEAFF. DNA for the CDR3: TGTGCCAGCCCCCCCGGCACTACCACGGACAGGGTGGGTGAAGCTTTCTTT.

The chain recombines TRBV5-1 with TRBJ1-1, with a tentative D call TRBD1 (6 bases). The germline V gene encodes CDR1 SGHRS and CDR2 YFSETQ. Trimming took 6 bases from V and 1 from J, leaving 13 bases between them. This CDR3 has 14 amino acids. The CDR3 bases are TGCGCCAGCACACTACAGGGACCGAACACTGAAGCTTTCTTT. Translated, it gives CASTLQGPNTEAFF.

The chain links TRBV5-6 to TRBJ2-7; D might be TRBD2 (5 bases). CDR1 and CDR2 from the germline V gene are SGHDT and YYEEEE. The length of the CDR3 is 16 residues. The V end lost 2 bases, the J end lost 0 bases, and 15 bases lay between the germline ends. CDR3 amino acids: CASSFVRGLISYEQYF. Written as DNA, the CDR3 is TGTGCCAGCAGCTTCGTACGCGGACTGATCTCCTACGAGCAGTACTTC.

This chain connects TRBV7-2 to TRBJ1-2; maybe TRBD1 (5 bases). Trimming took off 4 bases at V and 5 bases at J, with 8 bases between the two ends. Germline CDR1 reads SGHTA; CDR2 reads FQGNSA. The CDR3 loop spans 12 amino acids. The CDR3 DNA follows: TGTGCCAGCAGCTCCGGGGGTTATGGCTACACCTTC. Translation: CASSSGGYGYTF.

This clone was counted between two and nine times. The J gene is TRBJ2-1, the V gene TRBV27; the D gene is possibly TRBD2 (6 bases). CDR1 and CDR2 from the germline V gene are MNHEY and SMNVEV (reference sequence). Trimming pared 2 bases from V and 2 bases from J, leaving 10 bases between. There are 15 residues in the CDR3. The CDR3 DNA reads TGTGCCAGCAGTTTAAATAGCGGTGCCTACAATGAGCAGTTCTTC. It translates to CASSLNSGAYNEQFF.